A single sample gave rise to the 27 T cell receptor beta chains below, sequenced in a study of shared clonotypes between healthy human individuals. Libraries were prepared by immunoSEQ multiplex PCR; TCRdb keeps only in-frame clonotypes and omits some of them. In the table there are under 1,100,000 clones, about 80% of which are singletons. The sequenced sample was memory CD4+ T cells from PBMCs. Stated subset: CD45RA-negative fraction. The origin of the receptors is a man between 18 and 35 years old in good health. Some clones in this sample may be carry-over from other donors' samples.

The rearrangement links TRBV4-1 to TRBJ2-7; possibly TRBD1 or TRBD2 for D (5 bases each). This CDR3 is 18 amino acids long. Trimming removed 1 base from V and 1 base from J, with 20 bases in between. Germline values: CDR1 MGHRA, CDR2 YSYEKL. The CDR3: CASSQGTQTGPRSYEQYF. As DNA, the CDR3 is TGCGCCAGCAGCCAAGGAACTCAAACGGGACCGAGGTCCTACGAGCAGTACTTC.

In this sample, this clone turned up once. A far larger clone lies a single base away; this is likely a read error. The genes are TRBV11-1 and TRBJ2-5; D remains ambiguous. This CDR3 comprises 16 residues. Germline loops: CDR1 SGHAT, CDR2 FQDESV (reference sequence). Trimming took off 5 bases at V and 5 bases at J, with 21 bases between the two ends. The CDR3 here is CASSARAPQRRETQYF. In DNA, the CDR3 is TGTGCCAGCAGCGCTCGGGCACCACAGCGAAGGGAGACCCAGTACTTC.

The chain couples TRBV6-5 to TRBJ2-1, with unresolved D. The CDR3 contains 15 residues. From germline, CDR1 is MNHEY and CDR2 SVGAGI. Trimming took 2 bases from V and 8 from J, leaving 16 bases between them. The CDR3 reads CASSYGSHPVHEQFF. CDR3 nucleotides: TGTGCCAGCAGTTACGGCTCCCACCCTGTGCATGAGCAGTTCTTC.

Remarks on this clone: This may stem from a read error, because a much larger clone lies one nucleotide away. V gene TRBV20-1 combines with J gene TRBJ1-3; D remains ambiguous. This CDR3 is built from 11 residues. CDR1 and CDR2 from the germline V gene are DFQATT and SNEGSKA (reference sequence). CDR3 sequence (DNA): TGCAGTGCTTTGTCCCGAAACATCATATATTTT. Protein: CSALSRNIIYF.

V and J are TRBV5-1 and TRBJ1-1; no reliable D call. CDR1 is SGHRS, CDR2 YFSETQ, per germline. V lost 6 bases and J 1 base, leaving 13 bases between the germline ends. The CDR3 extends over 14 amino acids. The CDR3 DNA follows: TGCGCCAGCACCCAAACAGCGTCGAACACTGAAGCTTTCTTT. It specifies CASTQTASNTEAFF.

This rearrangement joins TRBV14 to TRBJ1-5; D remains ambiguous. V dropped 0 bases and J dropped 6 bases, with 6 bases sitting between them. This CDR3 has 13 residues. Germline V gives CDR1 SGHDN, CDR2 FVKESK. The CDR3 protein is CASSQELGQPQHF. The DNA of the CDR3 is TGTGCCAGCAGCCAAGAACTAGGTCAGCCCCAGCATTTT. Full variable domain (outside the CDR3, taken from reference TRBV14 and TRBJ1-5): EAGVTQFPSHSVIEKGQTVTLRCDPISGHDNLYWYRRVMGKEIKFLLHFVKESKQDESGMPNNRFLAERTGGTYSTLKVQPAELEDSGVYFCASSQELGQPQHFGDGTRLSIL.

CDR3 sequence (DNA): TGCGCCAGCAGCGGGGAACTAGCGGTTGGGGAGACCCAGTACTTC. This translates into CASSGELAVGETQYF. The chain is built from TRBV5-1 and TRBJ2-5, with 8 bases lining up with TRBD2. The J segment lost 5 bases and the V segment lost 4 bases, leaving 10 bases of the junction unmatched. CDR3 length equals 15 residues. Germline V gene lookup returns CDR1 SGHRS and CDR2 YFSETQ. Variable domain in full (rest from reference TRBV5-1 and TRBJ2-5): KAGVTQTPRYLIKTRGQQVTLSCSPISGHRSVSWYQQTPGQGLQFLFEYFSETQRNKGNFPGRFSGRQFSNSRSEMNVSTLELGDSALYLCASSGELAVGETQYFGPGTRLLVL.

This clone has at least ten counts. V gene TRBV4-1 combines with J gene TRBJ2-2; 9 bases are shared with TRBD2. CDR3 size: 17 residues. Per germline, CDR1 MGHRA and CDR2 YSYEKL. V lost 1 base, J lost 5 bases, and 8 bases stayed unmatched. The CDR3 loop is CASSQVGLASSTGELFF. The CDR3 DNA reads TGCGCCAGCAGCCAAGTGGGACTAGCTTCGAGTACCGGGGAGCTGTTTTTT.

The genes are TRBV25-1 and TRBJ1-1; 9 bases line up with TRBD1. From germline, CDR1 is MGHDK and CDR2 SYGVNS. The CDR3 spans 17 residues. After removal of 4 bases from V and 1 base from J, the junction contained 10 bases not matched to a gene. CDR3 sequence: CASSVAAGTGPNTEAFF. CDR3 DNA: TGTGCCAGCAGTGTCGCGGCCGGGACAGGGCCGAACACTGAAGCTTTCTTT.

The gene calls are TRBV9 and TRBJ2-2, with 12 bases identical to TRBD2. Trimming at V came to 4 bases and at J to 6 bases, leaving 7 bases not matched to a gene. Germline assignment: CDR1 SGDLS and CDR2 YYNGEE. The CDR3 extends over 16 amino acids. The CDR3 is CASSSKTSGSAGELFF. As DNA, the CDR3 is TGTGCCAGCAGCTCAAAGACTAGCGGGAGCGCCGGGGAGCTGTTTTTT.

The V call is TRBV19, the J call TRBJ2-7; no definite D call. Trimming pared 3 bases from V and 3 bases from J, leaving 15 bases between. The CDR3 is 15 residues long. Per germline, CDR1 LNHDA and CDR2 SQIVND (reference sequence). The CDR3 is CASSISWSGIYEQYF. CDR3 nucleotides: TGTGCCAGTAGTATTTCGTGGTCAGGAATCTACGAGCAGTACTTC.

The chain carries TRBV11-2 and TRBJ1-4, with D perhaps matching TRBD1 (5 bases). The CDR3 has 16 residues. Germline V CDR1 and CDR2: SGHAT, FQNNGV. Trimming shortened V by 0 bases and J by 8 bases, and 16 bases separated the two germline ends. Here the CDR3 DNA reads TGTGCCAGCAGCTTAGAAGCATACGAGGGACCAGAAAAACTGTTTTTT. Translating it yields CASSLEAYEGPEKLFF.

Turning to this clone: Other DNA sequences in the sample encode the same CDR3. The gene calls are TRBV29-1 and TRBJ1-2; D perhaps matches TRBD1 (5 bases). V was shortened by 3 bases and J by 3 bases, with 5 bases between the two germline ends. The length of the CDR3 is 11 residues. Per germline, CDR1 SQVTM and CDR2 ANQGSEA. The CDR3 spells CSVDRDYGYTF. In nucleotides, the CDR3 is TGCAGCGTTGACAGGGACTATGGCTACACCTTC.

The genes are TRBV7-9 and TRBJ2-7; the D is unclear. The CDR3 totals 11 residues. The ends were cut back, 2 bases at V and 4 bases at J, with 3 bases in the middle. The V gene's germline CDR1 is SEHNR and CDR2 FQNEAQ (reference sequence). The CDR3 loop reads CASSLLYEQYF. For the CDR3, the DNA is TGTGCCAGCAGCTTACTATACGAGCAGTACTTC. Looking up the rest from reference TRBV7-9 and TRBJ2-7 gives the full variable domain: DTGVSQNPRHKITKRGQNVTFRCDPISEHNRLYWYRQTLGQGPEFLTYFQNEAQLEKSRLLSDRFSAERPKGSFSTLEIQRTEQGDSAMYLCASSLLYEQYFGPGTRLTVT.

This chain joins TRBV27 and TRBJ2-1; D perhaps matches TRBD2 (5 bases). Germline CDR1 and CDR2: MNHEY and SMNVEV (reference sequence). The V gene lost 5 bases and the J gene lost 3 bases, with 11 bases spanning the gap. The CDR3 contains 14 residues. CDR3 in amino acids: CASSTRAVYNEQFF. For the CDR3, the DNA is TGTGCCAGCAGTACGCGGGCGGTCTACAATGAGCAGTTCTTC.

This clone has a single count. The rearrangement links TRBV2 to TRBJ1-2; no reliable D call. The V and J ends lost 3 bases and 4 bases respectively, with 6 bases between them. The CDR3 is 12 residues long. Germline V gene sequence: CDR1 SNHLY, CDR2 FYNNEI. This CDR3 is CASSDRTYGYTF. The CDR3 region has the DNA TGTGCCAGCAGTGACAGGACCTATGGCTACACCTTC.

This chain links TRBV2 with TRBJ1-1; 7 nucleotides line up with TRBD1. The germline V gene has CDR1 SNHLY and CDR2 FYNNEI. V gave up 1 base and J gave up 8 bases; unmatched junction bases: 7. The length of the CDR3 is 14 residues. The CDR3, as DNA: TGTGCCAGCAGTGAAGGCAGGGGGGATTCGGAAGCTTTCTTT. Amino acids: CASSEGRGDSEAFF.

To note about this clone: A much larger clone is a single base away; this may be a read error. The CDR3 bases are TGCAGTGCACAGAAACAGGGGACCCAGTACTTC. This sequence encodes CSAQKQGTQYF. The chain couples TRBV20-1 to TRBJ2-5, with D maybe TRBD1 (6 bases). The V gene lost 6 bases and the J gene lost 7 bases, with 12 bases spanning the gap. CDR1 and CDR2 from the germline V gene are DFQATT and SNEGSKA (reference sequence). The CDR3 consists of 11 residues.

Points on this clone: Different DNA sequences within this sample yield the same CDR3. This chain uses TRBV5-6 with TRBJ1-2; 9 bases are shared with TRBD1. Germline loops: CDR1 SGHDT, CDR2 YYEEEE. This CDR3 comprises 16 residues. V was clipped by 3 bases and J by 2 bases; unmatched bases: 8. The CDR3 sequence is CASSWDGQGTNYGYTF. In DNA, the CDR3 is TGTGCCAGCAGCTGGGATGGACAGGGGACAAACTATGGCTACACCTTC.

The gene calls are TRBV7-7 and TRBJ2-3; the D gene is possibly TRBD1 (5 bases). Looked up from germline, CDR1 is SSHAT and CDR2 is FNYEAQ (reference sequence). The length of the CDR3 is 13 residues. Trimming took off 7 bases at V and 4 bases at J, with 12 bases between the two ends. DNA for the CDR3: TGTGCCAGCAAGGACACTACTTCAGATACGCAGTATTTT. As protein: CASKDTTSDTQYF.

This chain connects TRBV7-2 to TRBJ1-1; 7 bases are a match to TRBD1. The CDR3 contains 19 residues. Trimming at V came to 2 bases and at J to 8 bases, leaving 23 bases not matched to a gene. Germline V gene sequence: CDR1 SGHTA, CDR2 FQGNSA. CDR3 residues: CASSLMFFPRSNRGAEAFF. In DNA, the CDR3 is TGTGCCAGCAGCTTAATGTTTTTTCCCCGGTCAAACAGGGGCGCAGAAGCTTTCTTT.

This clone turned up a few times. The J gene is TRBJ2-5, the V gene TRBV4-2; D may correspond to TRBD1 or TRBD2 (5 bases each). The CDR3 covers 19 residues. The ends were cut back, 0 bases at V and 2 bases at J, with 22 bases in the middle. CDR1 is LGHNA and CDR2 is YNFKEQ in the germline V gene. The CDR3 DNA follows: TGTGCCAGCAGCCAAGAATCCATTAGAGGGGTAATCCGTCAAGAGACCCAGTACTTC. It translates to CASSQESIRGVIRQETQYF.

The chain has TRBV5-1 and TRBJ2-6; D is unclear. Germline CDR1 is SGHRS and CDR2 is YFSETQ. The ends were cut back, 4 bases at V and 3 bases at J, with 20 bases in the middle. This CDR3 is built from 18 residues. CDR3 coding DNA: TGCGCCAGCAGCCAAGGTCTGCTACCATCGGTTGGGGCCAACGTCCTGACTTTC. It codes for CASSQGLLPSVGANVLTF.

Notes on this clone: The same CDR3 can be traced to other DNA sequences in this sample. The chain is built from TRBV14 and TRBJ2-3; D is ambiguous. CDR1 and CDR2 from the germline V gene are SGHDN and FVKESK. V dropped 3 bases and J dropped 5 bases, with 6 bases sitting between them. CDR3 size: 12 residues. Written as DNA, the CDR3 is TGTGCCAGCAGCCAGAATTTAGATACGCAGTATTTT. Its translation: CASSQNLDTQYF.

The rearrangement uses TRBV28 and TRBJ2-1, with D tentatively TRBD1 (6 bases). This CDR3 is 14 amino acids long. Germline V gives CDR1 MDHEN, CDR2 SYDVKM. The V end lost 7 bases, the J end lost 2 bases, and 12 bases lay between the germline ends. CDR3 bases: TGTGCCAGCAAAACCAGGGGCACCTACAATGAGCAGTTCTTC. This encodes CASKTRGTYNEQFF.

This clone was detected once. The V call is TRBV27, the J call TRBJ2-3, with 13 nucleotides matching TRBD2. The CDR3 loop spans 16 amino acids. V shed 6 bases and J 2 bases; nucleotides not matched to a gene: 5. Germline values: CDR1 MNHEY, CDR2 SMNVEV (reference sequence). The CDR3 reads CASSHGLAGVTDTQYF. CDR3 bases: TGTGCCAGCAGCCACGGACTAGCGGGAGTCACAGATACGCAGTATTTT.

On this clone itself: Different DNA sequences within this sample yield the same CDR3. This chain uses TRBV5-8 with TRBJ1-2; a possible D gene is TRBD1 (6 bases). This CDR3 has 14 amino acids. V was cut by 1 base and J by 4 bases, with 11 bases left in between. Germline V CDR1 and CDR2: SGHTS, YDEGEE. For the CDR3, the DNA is TGTGCCAGCAGCTTGCGGACAGCCGCCTATGGCTACACCTTC. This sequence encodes CASSLRTAAYGYTF.